What follows describes a single T cell receptor (beta chain). One Seattle source followed patients from active infection through their disease course. The CDR3 consists of 13 residues. V lost 7 bases and J lost 2; bases outside the gene matches: 5. The germline CDR1 and CDR2 sequences are MNHEY and SVGAGI. These data originate in a study of blood T cell repertoires in COVID-19. As for the study in general: Sites in the United States, Italy and Spain provided acute and convalescent COVID-19 samples. In each case, the material was cDNA or gDNA derived from T cells, B-cell-depleted T cells, or PBMCs.

Authors' data handling: Estimated nucleated cell counts came from reference gene primer amplification. Assay: immunoSEQ multiplex PCR; the TCRdb copy retains only in-frame clones and omits some. V and J calls and clone size are copied from that table; D and trimming were computed from the DNA. The data contain some 240,000 clones, roughly 90% of them seen just once; the ten biggest clones take up more than 0.7%. The material sequenced was peripheral blood. V usage is TRBV6-5 and J usage is TRBJ2-7; TRBD2 aligns across 7 bases. The source of this sequence is a man aged 60 to 69 with COVID-19, enrolled during active disease. The CDR3 DNA sequence: TGTGCCAGCACTTTAGCGGGTACCTACGAGCAGTACTTC. This gives the protein CASTLAGTYEQYF.